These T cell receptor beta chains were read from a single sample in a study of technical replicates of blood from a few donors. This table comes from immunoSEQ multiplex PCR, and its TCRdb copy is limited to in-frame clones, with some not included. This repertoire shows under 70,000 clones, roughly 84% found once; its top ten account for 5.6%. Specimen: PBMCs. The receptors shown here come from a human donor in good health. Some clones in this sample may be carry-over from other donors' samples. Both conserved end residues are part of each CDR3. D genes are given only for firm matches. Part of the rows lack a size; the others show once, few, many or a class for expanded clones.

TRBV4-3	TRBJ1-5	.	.	TGCGCCAGCAGCCAAGATCTTCCAGGGTATCAGCCCCAGCATTTT	CASSQDLPGYQPQHF
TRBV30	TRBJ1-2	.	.	TGTGCCTGGAGTGTGGGCACCTATGGCTACACCTTC	CAWSVGTYGYTF
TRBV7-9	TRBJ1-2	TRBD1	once	TGTGCCAGCAGCTTAATGGGACAGGGGAACTATGGCTACACCTTC	CASSLMGQGNYGYTF
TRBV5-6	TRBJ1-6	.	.	TGTGCCAGCAGCTTTTGGGAGGTAACCTATAATTCACCCCTCCACTTT	CASSFWEVTYNSPLHF
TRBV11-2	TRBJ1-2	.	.	TGTGCCAGCAGCAGGGGGGGGAATGGTGGCTACACCTTC	CASSRGGNGGYTF
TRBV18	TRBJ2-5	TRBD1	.	TGTGCCAGCTCGCCACGACAGGGGCCAGAGACCCAGTACTTC	CASSPRQGPETQYF
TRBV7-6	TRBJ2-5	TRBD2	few	TGTGCCAGCAGCCCAACGACTAGCGGACAAGAGACCCAGTACTTC	CASSPTTSGQETQYF
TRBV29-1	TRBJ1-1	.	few	TGCAGCGTGCTCGCTAACAGGGCGAACACTGAAGCTTTCTTT	CSVLANRANTEAFF
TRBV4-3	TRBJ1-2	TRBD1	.	TGCGCCAGCAGCCGCGCGGGACAGGGAGGTGGCTACACCTTC	CASSRAGQGGGYTF
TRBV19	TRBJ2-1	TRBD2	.	TGTGCCAGTAAGGAGACTAGCATCTCACCGCGGGGCAATGAGCAGTTCTTC	CASKETSISPRGNEQFF
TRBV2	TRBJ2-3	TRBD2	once	TGTGCCAGCAGTGAAAGTTGGGCTAGCGGGAGGGAGGGCACAGATACGCAGTATTTT	CASSESWASGREGTDTQYF
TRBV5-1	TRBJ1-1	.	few	TGCGCCAGCAGCGTAGACGGGGAGAACACTGAAGCTTTCTTT	CASSVDGENTEAFF
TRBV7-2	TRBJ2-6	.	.	TGTGCCAGCAGCTTAGGTCCAGGGGCCGGGGCCAACGTCCTGACTTTC	CASSLGPGAGANVLTF
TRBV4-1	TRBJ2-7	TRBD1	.	TGCGCCAGCAGCCAAGATGTTTCGGACAGGGTCAACGAGCAGTACTTC	CASSQDVSDRVNEQYF
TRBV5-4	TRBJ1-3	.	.	TGTGCCAGCAGCGCGGGGGGAGCTTTTGGAAACACCATATATTTT	CASSAGGAFGNTIYF
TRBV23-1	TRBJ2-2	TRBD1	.	TGCGCCAGCAGTCAATCGGCGGACAGGGGTTTCACCGGGGAGCTGTTTTTT	CASSQSADRGFTGELFF
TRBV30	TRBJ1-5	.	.	TGTGCCTGGAGCGCACAGGGCAATCAGCCCCAGCATTTT	CAWSAQGNQPQHF
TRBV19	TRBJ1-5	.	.	TGTGCCAGTGGAGACAGGACTGGTGGAATTCAGCCCCAGCATTTT	CASGDRTGGIQPQHF
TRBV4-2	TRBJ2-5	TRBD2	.	TGTGCCAGCAGCCAAGAACGGGGTAGCGGGAAAGAGACCCAGTACTTC	CASSQERGSGKETQYF
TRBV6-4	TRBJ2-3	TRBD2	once	TGTGCCAGCAGTAAGGAGCGGGGAGACACAGATACGCAGTATTTT	CASSKERGDTDTQYF
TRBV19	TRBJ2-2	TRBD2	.	TGTGCCAGTAGTCCCCTGGGGACTAGCGGGATTTCGAACACCGGGGAGCTGTTTTTT	CASSPLGTSGISNTGELFF
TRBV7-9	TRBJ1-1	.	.	TGTGCCAGCAGCCTCCTGGCTGACACTGAAGCTTTCTTT	CASSLLADTEAFF
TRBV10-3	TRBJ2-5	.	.	TGTGCCTGCGCGGGCCGGTCGGTGGAGACCCAGTACTTC	CACAGRSVETQYF
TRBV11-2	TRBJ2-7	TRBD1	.	TGTGCCAGCAGCTTAGCCCCGGGACAGGGCTACGAGCAGTACTTC	CASSLAPGQGYEQYF
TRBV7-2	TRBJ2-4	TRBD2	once	TGTGCCAGCAGCCAAGGACTAGCGGGTCATGGCGCCAAAAACATTCAGTACTTC	CASSQGLAGHGAKNIQYF
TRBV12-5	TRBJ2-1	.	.	TGTGCTAGTGGTCCACGGATTCAGAGAGCTAGTGAGCAGTTCTTC	CASGPRIQRASEQFF
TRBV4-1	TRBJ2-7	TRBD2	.	TGCGCCAGCAGTTCTACTAGCGAATCTTACGAGCAGTACTTC	CASSSTSESYEQYF
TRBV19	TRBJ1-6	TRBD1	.	TGTGCCAGTAGCTTTACGACAGGGCGGGATTCACCCCTCCACTTT	CASSFTTGRDSPLHF
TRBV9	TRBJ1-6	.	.	TGTGCCAGCAGCGCGCCCGCGGTCGGCTCACCCCTCCACTTT	CASSAPAVGSPLHF
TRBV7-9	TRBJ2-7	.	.	TGTGCCAGCACCTCAGACTACGAGCAGTACTTC	CASTSDYEQYF
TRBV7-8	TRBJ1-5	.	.	TGTGCCAGCAGCCCGGACAGAGATCAGCCCCAGCATTTT	CASSPDRDQPQHF
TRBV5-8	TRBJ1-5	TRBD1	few	TGTGCCAGCAGCATAAGACAGGGCCGGCAGCCCCAGCATTTT	CASSIRQGRQPQHF
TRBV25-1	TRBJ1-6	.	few	TGTGCCAGCTCCGCCCAGGGTAATTCACCCCTCCACTTT	CASSAQGNSPLHF
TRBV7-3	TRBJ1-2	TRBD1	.	TGTGCCAGCAGCTTAACTCAGGGGGACGGCTACACCTTC	CASSLTQGDGYTF
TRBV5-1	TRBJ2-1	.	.	TGCGCCAGCAGCGCTGATAGCGGCAACTCCTACAATGAGCAGTTCTTC	CASSADSGNSYNEQFF
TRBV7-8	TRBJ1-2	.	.	TGTGCCAGCAGCCCCAACTGGGGGGTGCATGGCTACACCTTC	CASSPNWGVHGYTF
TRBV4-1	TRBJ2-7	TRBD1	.	TGCGCCAGCAGCCAAGAGAGGGTCAGGGGGCTCTACGAGCAGTACTTC	CASSQERVRGLYEQYF
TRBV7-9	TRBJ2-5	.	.	TGTGCCAGCAGCCGGGACTTAGGGGAGACCCAGTACTTC	CASSRDLGETQYF
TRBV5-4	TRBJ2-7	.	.	TGTGCCAGCAGCCGGGTAAGCTCCTACGAGCAGTACTTC	CASSRVSSYEQYF
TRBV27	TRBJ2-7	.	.	TGTGCCAGCAGGCGGGTCGGCGGTGCCTACGAGCAGTACTTC	CASRRVGGAYEQYF